A selection of T cell receptor beta chains follows, all from one sample in a study of CD4+ T cells in melanoma. The method was immunoSEQ multiplex PCR; TCRdb's version includes in-frame clones alone and lacks a portion of them. The table records fewer than 20,000 clones, about 80% of them present only once. Material for sequencing was cells from a culture (not recorded whether cultured in vitro). The receptors originated from a human donor with melanoma. CDR3s include the opening cysteine and the closing phenylalanine or tryptophan. D genes are given only for firm matches. Clone size is not always given. Where it is, it says once, few, many or a class for expanded clones.

V gene	clone size	J gene	D gene	CDR3 protein	CDR3 DNA
TRBV9	NA	TRBJ2-7	TRBD1	CASSATQGLEQYF	TGTGCCAGCAGCGCCACACAGGGGCTCGAGCAGTACTTC
TRBV23-1	NA	TRBJ2-1	TRBD1	CASSPRTGGGNEQFF	TGCGCCAGCAGTCCCCGGACAGGGGGCGGGAATGAGCAGTTCTTC
TRBV6-5	NA	TRBJ2-1	NA	CARNRDQVNEQFF	TGTGCCAGAAACCGGGACCAGGTCAATGAGCAGTTCTTC
TRBV2	NA	TRBJ2-1	NA	CASSENSYNEQFF	TGTGCCAGCAGTGAAAACTCTTACAATGAGCAGTTCTTC
TRBV30	NA	TRBJ2-3	NA	CAWSVVRSDTQYF	TGTGCCTGGAGTGTCGTGAGATCGGATACGCAGTATTTT
TRBV5-6	NA	TRBJ1-2	NA	CASVKGYNYGYTF	TGTGCCAGCGTAAAGGGGTATAACTATGGCTACACCTTC
TRBV29-1	few	TRBJ2-7	NA	CSVVKGGEQYF	TGCAGCGTTGTTAAGGGAGGCGAGCAGTACTTC
TRBV29-1	NA	TRBJ2-7	NA	CSARGPYEQYF	TGCAGCGCCCGGGGGCCCTACGAGCAGTACTTC
TRBV6-5	NA	TRBJ2-3	NA	CASSPDRRVSDTQYF	TGTGCCAGCAGTCCAGACAGGAGGGTATCGGATACGCAGTATTTT
TRBV4-2	once	TRBJ2-7	TRBD2	CASSHVDPSGGRNEQYF	TGTGCCAGCAGCCATGTCGACCCTAGCGGGGGTAGGAACGAGCAGTACTTC
TRBV4-2	NA	TRBJ2-7	NA	CASSQAEFSYEQYF	TGTGCCAGCAGCCAAGCGGAGTTTTCCTACGAGCAGTACTTC
TRBV5-8	NA	TRBJ2-5	TRBD1	CASSTGTGSGRRETQYF	TGTGCCAGCAGCACTGGGACAGGGAGTGGTCGACGGGAGACCCAGTACTTC
TRBV15	NA	TRBJ1-4	TRBD1	CATSRDYSRGTGEKLFF	TGTGCCACCAGCAGAGATTACAGCAGGGGGACGGGTGAAAAACTGTTTTTT
TRBV5-1	NA	TRBJ2-1	TRBD2	CASLLAGGGDEQFF	TGCGCCAGCCTACTAGCGGGGGGCGGGGATGAGCAGTTCTTC
TRBV2	once	TRBJ2-5	NA	CASRFQETQYF	TGTGCCAGCCGATTTCAAGAGACCCAGTACTTC
TRBV6-5	NA	TRBJ2-7	TRBD2	CASRQTAGLASEQYF	TGTGCCAGCAGGCAAACGGCGGGACTAGCGAGCGAGCAGTACTTC
TRBV5-1	NA	TRBJ2-5	NA	CASSSTGLGFGETQYF	TGCGCCAGCAGCTCAACCGGACTGGGATTTGGAGAGACCCAGTACTTC
TRBV30	once	TRBJ2-7	NA	CAWSVWQASSYEQYF	TGTGCCTGGAGTGTCTGGCAGGCGAGCTCCTACGAGCAGTACTTC
TRBV19	NA	TRBJ1-1	NA	CASSSGVRNTEAFF	TGTGCCAGTAGTAGCGGGGTACGAAACACTGAAGCTTTCTTT
TRBV5-1	NA	TRBJ2-5	TRBD2	CASSTLAGGQETQYF	TGCGCCAGCAGCACTCTAGCGGGGGGCCAAGAGACCCAGTACTTC
TRBV30	NA	TRBJ2-3	NA	CAWSSADTQYF	TGTGCCTGGAGTTCTGCAGATACGCAGTATTTT
TRBV7-2	NA	TRBJ1-2	NA	CASSLGPSGNGYTF	TGTGCCAGCAGCTTAGGTCCCTCTGGAAATGGCTACACCTTC
TRBV6-5	NA	TRBJ2-3	NA	CASRRQLSTDTQYF	TGTGCCAGCAGACGACAGCTAAGCACAGATACGCAGTATTTT
TRBV11-2	NA	TRBJ2-7	NA	CASSLGSGASYEQYF	TGTGCCAGCAGCTTAGGGTCAGGGGCTTCCTACGAGCAGTACTTC
TRBV6-5	NA	TRBJ2-5	NA	CASSDAPVQETQYF	TGTGCCAGCAGCGACGCCCCTGTCCAAGAGACCCAGTACTTC
TRBV4-1	few	TRBJ1-1	NA	CASSRRVNTEAFF	TGCGCCAGCAGCCGGCGGGTGAACACTGAAGCTTTCTTT
TRBV27	NA	TRBJ2-3	NA	CASSLGLHSTDTQYF	TGTGCCAGCAGTTTAGGACTCCATAGCACAGATACGCAGTATTTT
TRBV7-3	NA	TRBJ2-3	NA	CASSLRGVSRDTQYF	TGTGCCAGCAGCTTAAGGGGGGTAAGCAGGGATACGCAGTATTTT
TRBV5-1	NA	TRBJ1-2	TRBD1	CASSWTPSGTGSYGYTF	TGCGCCAGCAGCTGGACACCTTCCGGGACAGGGTCCTATGGCTACACCTTC
TRBV4-1	NA	TRBJ2-1	NA	CASSQVGWGARYNEQFF	TGCGCCAGCAGCCAAGTGGGTTGGGGGGCGCGATACAATGAGCAGTTCTTC
TRBV27	NA	TRBJ2-7	TRBD1	CASRLFPGQSYEQYF	TGTGCCAGCAGACTTTTCCCGGGACAGAGCTACGAGCAGTACTTC